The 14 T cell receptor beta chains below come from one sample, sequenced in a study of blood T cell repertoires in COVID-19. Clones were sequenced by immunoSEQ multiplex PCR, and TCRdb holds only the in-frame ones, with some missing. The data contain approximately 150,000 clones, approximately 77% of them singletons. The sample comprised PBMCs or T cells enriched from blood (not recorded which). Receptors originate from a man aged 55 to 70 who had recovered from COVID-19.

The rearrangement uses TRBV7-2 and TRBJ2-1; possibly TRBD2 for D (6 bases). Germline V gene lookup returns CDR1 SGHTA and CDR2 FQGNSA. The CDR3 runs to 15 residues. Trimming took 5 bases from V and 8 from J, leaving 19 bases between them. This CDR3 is CASSLVAGRSHEQFF. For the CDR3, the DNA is TGTGCCAGCAGCCTTGTCGCGGGAAGGTCTCATGAGCAGTTCTTC. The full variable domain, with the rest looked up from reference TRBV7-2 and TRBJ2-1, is GAGVSQSPSNKVTEKGKDVELRCDPISGHTALYWYRQSLGQGLEFLIYFQGNSAPDKSGLPSDRFSAERTGGSVSTLTIQRTQQEDSAVYLCASSLVAGRSHEQFFGPGTRLTVL.

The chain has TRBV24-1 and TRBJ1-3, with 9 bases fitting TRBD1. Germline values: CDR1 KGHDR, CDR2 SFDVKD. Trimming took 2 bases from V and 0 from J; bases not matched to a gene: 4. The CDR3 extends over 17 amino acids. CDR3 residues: CATSDSQGARSGNTIYF. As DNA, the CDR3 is TGTGCCACCAGTGATTCACAGGGGGCTCGCTCTGGAAACACCATATATTTT.

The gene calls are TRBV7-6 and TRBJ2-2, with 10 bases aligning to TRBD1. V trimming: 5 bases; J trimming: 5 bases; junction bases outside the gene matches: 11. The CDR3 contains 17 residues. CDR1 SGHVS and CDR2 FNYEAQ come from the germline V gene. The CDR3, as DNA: TGTGCCAGCAGCCGACTCACCGGGACAGGGGATACCGGGGAGCTGTTTTTT. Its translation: CASSRLTGTGDTGELFF.

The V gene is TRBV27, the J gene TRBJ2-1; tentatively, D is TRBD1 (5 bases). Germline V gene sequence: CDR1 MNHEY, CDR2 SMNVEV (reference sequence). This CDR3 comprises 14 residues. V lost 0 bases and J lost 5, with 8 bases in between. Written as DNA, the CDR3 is TGTGCCAGCAGTTTATCGTCAGGGCACAATGAGCAGTTCTTC. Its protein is CASSLSSGHNEQFF.

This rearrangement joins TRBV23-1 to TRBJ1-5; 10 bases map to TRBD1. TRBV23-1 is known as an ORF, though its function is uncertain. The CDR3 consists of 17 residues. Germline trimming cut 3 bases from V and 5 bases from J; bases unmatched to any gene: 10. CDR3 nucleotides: TGCGCCAGCAGTCATCGAAACCGGGACAGGGGTCATCAGCCCCAGCATTTT. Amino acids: CASSHRNRDRGHQPQHF.

This chain's CDR3 is CASSYSASSEQYF. DNA of the CDR3: TGTGCCAGCAGTTACTCGGCTAGCTCCGAGCAGTACTTC. The chain couples TRBV6-6 to TRBJ2-7; perhaps TRBD2 as D (5 bases). V gave up 0 bases and J gave up 6 bases, with 9 bases separating them. This CDR3 has 13 residues. Germline V CDR1 and CDR2: MNHNY, SVGAGI (reference sequence).

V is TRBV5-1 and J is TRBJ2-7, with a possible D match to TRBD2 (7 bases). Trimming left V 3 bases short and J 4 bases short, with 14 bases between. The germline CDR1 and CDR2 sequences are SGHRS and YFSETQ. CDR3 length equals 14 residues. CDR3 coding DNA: TGCGCCAGCAGCTGGGGGGCGGGAGAGTACGAGCAGTACTTC. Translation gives CASSWGAGEYEQYF.

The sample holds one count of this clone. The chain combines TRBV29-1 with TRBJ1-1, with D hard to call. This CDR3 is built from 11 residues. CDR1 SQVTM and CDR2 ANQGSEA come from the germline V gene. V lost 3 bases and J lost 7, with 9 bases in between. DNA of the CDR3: TGCAGCGTTGATTCCAGATTTGAAGCTTTCTTT. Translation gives CSVDSRFEAFF.

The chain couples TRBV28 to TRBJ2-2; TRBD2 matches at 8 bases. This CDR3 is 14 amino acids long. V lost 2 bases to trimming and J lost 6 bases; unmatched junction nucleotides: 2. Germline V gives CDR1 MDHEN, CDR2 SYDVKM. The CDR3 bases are TGTGCCAGCAGTTTACGACTAGCGTCCGGGGAGCTGTTTTTT. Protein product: CASSLRLASGELFF.

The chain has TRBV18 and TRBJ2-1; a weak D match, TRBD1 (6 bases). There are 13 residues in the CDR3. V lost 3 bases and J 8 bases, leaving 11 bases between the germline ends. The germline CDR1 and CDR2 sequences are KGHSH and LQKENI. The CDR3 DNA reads TGTGCCAGCTCACCCAGGGACATTGATGAGCAGTTCTTC. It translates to CASSPRDIDEQFF.

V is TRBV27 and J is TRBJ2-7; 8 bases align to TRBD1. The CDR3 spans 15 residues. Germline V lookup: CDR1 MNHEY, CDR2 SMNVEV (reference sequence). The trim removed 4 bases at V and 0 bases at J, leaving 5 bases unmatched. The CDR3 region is CASSSGGRVSYEQYF. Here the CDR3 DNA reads TGTGCCAGCAGTTCAGGGGGCAGGGTCTCCTACGAGCAGTACTTC.

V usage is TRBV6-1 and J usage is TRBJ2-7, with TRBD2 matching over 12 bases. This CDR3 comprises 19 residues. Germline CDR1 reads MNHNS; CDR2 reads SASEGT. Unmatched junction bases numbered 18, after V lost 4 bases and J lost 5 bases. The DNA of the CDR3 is TGTGCCAGCAGTGGTAGGACTAGCGGGATTCTACCGACGAGAGACGAGCAGTACTTC. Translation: CASSGRTSGILPTRDEQYF.

In DNA form, the CDR3 reads TGTGCCAGCAGCGACAGGAGAGCCACTGAAGCTTTCTTT. It specifies CASSDRRATEAFF. The gene calls are TRBV6-5 and TRBJ1-1; perhaps TRBD1 as D (6 bases). V lost 6 bases to trimming and J lost 4 bases, with 12 bases between them. In germline, CDR1 is MNHEY, CDR2 SVGAGI. The length of the CDR3 is 13 residues.

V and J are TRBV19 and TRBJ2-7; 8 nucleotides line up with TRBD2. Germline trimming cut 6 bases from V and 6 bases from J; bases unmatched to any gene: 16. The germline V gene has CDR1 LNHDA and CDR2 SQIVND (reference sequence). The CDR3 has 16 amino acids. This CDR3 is CASSPPGSGTGGEQYF. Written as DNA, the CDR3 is TGTGCCAGTAGCCCCCCGGGTAGCGGGACGGGCGGCGAGCAGTACTTC. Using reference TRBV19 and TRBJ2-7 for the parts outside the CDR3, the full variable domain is DGGITQSPKYLFRKEGQNVTLSCEQNLNHDAMYWYRQDPGQGLRLIYYSQIVNDFQKGDIAEGYSVSREKKESFPLTVTSAQKNPTAFYLCASSPPGSGTGGEQYFGPGTRLTVT.